This record looks at one T cell receptor beta chain sequence and its context. Authors' processing steps: Amplifying reference gene primers gave estimates of nucleated cell counts. The protocol was immunoSEQ multiplex PCR, while the TCRdb copy is restricted to in-frame clones and leaves out a portion. V and J calls and clone size are those listed in that table; D and trimming were worked out from the DNA. The sample records about 250,000 clones, about 83% being singletons. This CDR3 is built from 15 residues. The germline gives CDR1 SQVTM, CDR2 ANQGSEA. Trimming removed 0 bases at V and 0 bases at J, with 10 bases between. The data belong to a study of blood T cell repertoires in COVID-19.

Sequencing input: peripheral blood. The chain has TRBV29-1 and TRBJ2-3; D possibly corresponds to TRBD2 (5 bases). The clonotype originates from a human donor in a cohort sampled during active COVID-19. The CDR3 loop reads CSVEERQRSTDTQYF. The CDR3 coding sequence is TGCAGCGTTGAAGAACGTCAGCGGAGCACAGATACGCAGTATTTT.